The 7 T cell receptor beta chains listed next were all sequenced from one sample in a study of cytomegalovirus exposure and HLA in healthy donors. Primers included in the PCR were 60 Vbeta and 13 Jbeta primers. Generated by immunoSEQ multiplex PCR, the TCRdb table keeps only in-frame clones and is missing some. The table lists some 150,000 clones, over 70% of them singletons. The specimen sequenced was PBMCs. The receptors originated from a man between 25 and 39 years old in good health and CMV-seronegative.

This chain joins TRBV7-9 and TRBJ2-1; maybe TRBD2 (6 bases). Germline CDR1 SEHNR, CDR2 FQNEAQ (reference sequence). This CDR3 has 15 amino acids. Trimming left V 3 bases short and J 10 bases short, with 19 bases between. CDR3 sequence reads: CASSFPGLPLKEQFF. The CDR3, as DNA: TGTGCCAGCAGCTTCCCGGGACTGCCCCTTAAGGAGCAGTTCTTC.

This clone was observed a single time. The chain uses TRBV7-2 and TRBJ1-2, with 12 bases that match TRBD1. V trimming: 1 base; J trimming: 4 bases; junction bases outside the gene matches: 10. The CDR3 totals 18 residues. Germline CDR1 reads SGHTA; CDR2 reads FQGNSA. This CDR3 reads CASSLEARDRGRRYGYTF. CDR3 in DNA: TGTGCCAGCAGCTTAGAGGCCCGGGACAGGGGGCGCCGCTATGGCTACACCTTC.

The chain employs TRBV19 and TRBJ2-3; the D gene is possibly TRBD1 (5 bases). Trimming cost V 7 bases and J 6 bases, with 17 bases left between them. This CDR3 comprises 14 residues. Germline V gene lookup returns CDR1 LNHDA and CDR2 SQIVND (reference sequence). CDR3 loop: CASKGFPAMDTQYF. CDR3 coding DNA: TGTGCCAGTAAGGGGTTCCCAGCGATGGATACGCAGTATTTT.

The genes are TRBV5-4 and TRBJ2-1; 10 nucleotides match TRBD2. Losses at the gene ends were 0 bases for V and 8 bases for J; bases not matched to a gene: 8. The CDR3 covers 16 residues. CDR1 SGHNT and CDR2 YYREEE come from the germline V gene (reference sequence). In nucleotides, the CDR3 is TGTGCCAGCAGCTTGGAAGGGGCTAGCGGGGGCTATGAGCAGTTCTTC. Translated: CASSLEGASGGYEQFF.

This clone is a singleton in its sample. An end of the junction does not agree with germline; a read error may underlie this. The J gene is TRBJ2-7, the V gene TRBV11-2; D possibly corresponds to TRBD2 (5 bases). CDR3 size: 15 residues. Germline lookup yields CDR1 SGHAT and CDR2 FQNNGV. CDR3 coding DNA: TGTGCCAGCAGCCCCCAACGGGGTACGATCTACGGGCAGTACTTC. Its translation is CASSPQRGTIYGQYF.

The chain recombines TRBV11-2 with TRBJ1-6; a possible D gene is TRBD1 (5 bases). The CDR3 length is 14 residues. Trimming stripped 10 bases from V and 0 bases from J, with 10 bases between. The V gene's germline CDR1 is SGHAT and CDR2 FQNNGV. The CDR3 loop reads CAIPGGSYNSPLHF. CDR3 sequence (DNA): TGTGCCATTCCGGGGGGCTCCTATAATTCACCCCTCCACTTT.

The chain has TRBV13 and TRBJ2-7; 7 positions match TRBD2. V dropped 4 bases and J dropped 6; count of bases not matched to a gene: 12. The CDR3 has 15 amino acids. Germline V gene data show CDR1 as PRHDT and CDR2 as FYEKMQ (reference sequence). The CDR3 protein is CASSSRGEIVSEQYF. For the CDR3, the DNA is TGTGCCAGCAGCTCTCGGGGGGAAATAGTGTCCGAGCAGTACTTC.